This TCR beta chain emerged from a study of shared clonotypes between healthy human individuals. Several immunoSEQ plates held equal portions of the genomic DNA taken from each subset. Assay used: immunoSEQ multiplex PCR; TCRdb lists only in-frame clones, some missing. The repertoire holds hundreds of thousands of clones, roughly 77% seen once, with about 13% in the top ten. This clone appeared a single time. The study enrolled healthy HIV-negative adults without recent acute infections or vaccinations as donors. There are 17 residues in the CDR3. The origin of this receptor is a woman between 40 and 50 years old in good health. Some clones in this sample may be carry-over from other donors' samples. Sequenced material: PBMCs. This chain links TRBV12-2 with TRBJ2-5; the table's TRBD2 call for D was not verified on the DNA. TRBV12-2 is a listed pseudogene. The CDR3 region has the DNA TGTGCAAGTCGCCTTGGACTAGCGGAATCATACGGGGAGACCCGGTACTTC. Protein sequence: CASRLGLAESYGETRYF.